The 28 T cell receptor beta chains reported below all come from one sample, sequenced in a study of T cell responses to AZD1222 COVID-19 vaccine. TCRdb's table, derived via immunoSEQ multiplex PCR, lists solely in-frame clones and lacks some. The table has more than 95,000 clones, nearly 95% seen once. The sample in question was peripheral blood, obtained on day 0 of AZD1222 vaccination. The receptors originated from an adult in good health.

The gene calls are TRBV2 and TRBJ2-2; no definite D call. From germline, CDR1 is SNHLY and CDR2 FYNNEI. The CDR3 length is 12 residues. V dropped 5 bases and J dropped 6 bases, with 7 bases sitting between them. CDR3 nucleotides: TGTGCCAGCAGTAGACGGTCCGGGGAGCTGTTTTTT. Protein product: CASSRRSGELFF.

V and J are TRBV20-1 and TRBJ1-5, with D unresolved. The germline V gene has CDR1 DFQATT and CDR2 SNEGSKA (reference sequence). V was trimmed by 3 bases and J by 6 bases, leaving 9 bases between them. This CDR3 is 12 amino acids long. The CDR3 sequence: CSASRRGQPQHF. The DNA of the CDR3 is TGCAGTGCTAGTAGGCGTGGTCAGCCCCAGCATTTT.

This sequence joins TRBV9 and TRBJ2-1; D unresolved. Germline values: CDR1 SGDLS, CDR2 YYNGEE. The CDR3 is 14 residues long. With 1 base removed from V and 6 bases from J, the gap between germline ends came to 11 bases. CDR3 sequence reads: CASSVPSSSNEQFF. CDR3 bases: TGTGCCAGCAGCGTACCCTCAAGTTCCAATGAGCAGTTCTTC. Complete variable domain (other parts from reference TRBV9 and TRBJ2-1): DSGVTQTPKHLITATGQRVTLRCSPRSGDLSVYWYQQSLDQGLQFLIQYYNGEERAKGNILERFSAQQFPDLHSELNLSSLELGDSALYFCASSVPSSSNEQFFGPGTRLTVL.

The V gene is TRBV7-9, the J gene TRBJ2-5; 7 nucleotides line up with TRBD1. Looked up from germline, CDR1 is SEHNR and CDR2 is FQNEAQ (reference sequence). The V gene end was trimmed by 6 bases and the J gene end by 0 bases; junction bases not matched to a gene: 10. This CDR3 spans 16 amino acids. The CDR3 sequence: CASSQRYRGDQETQYF. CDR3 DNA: TGTGCCAGCAGTCAGAGGTACAGGGGAGACCAAGAGACCCAGTACTTC. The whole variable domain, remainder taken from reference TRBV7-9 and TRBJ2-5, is DTGVSQNPRHKITKRGQNVTFRCDPISEHNRLYWYRQTLGQGPEFLTYFQNEAQLEKSRLLSDRFSAERPKGSFSTLEIQRTEQGDSAMYLCASSQRYRGDQETQYFGPGTRLLVL.

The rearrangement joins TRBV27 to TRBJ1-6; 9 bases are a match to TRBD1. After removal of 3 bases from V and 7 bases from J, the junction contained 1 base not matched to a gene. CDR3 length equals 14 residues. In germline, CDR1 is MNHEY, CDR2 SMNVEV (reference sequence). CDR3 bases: TGTGCCAGCAGTTTCGGGACAGGGAATTCACCCCTCCACTTT. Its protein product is CASSFGTGNSPLHF.

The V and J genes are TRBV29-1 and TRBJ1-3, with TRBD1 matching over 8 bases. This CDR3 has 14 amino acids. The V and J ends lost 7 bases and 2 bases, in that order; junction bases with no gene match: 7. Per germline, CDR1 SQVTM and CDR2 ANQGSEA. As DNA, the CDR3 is TGCAGCGCTGAGACAGGGGCCGCTGGAAACACCATATATTTT. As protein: CSAETGAAGNTIYF. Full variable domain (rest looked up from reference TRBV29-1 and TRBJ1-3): SAVISQKPSRDICQRGTSLTIQCQVDSQVTMMFWYRQQPGQSLTLIATANQGSEATYESGFVIDKFPISRPNLTFSTLTVSNMSPEDSSIYLCSAETGAAGNTIYFGEGSWLTVV.

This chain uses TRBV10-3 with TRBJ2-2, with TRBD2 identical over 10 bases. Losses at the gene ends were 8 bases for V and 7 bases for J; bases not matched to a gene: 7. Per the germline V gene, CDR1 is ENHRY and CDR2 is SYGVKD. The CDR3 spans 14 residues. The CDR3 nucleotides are TGTGCCATCCCCAGCGGGAGGGCCGGCGGGGAGCTGTTTTTT. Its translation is CAIPSGRAGGELFF.

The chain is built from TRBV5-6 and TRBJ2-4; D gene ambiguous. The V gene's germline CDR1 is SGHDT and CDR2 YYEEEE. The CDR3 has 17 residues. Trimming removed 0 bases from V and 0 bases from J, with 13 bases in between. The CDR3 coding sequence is TGTGCCAGCAGCTTGGGGCCCCACGGGTCAGCCAAAAACATTCAGTACTTC. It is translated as CASSLGPHGSAKNIQYF.

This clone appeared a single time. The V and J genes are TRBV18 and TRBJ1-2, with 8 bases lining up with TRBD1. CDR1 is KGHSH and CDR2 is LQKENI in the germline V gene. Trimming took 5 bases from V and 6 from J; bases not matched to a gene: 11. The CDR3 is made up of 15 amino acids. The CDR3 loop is CASSDKQTGGDGYTF. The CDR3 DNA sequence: TGTGCCAGCTCAGATAAACAAACAGGGGGAGATGGCTACACCTTC.

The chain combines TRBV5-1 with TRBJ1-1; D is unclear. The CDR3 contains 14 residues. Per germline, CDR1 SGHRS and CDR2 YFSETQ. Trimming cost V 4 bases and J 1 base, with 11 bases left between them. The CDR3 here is CASSLDQQNTEAFF. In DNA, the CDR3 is TGCGCCAGCAGCCTTGACCAACAGAACACTGAAGCTTTCTTT.

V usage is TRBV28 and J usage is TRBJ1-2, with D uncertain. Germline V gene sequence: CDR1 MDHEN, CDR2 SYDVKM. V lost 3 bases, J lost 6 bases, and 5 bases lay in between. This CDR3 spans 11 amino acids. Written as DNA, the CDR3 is TGTGCCAGCAGTTTTCGGGATGGCTACACCTTC. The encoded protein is CASSFRDGYTF.

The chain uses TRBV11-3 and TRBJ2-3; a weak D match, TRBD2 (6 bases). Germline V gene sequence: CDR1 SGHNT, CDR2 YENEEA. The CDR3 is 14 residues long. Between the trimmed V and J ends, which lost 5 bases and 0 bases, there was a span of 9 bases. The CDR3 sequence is CASSRGISTDTQYF. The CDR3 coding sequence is TGTGCCAGCAGCCGGGGGATTAGCACAGATACGCAGTATTTT. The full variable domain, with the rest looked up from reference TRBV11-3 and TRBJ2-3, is EAGVVQSPRYKIIEKKQPVAFWCNPISGHNTLYWYLQNLGQGPELLIRYENEEAVDDSQLPKDRFSAERLKGVDSTLKIQPAELGDSAVYLCASSRGISTDTQYFGPGTRLTVL.

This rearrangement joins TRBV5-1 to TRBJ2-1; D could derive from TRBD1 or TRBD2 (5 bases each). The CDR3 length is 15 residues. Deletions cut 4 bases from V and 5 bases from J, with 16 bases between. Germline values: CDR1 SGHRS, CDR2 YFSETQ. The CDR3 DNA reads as TGCGCCAGCAGCCCGGACGGGGCCGCCCACAATGAGCAGTTCTTC. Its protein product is CASSPDGAAHNEQFF.

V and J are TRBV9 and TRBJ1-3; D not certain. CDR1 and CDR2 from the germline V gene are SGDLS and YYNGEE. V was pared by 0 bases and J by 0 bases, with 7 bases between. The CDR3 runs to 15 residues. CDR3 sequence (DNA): TGTGCCAGCAGCGTAGCTTCTGTCTCTGGAAACACCATATATTTT. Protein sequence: CASSVASVSGNTIYF.

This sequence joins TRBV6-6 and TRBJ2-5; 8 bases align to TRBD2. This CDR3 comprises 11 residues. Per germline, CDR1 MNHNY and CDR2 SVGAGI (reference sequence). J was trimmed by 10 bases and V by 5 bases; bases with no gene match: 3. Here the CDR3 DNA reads TGTGCCAGCAGTCCCGGGGGGGACCAGTACTTC. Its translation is CASSPGGDQYF.

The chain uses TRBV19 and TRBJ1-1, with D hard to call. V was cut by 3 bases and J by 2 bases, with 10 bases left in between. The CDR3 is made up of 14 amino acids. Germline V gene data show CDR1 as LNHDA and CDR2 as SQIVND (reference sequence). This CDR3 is CASSIGEVNTEAFF. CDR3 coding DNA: TGTGCCAGTAGTATTGGGGAGGTAAACACTGAAGCTTTCTTT.

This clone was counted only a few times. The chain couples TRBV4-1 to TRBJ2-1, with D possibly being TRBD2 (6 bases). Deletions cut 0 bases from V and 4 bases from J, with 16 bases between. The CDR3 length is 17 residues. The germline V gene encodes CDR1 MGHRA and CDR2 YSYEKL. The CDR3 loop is CASSQETLSSDYNEQFF. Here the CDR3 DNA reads TGCGCCAGCAGCCAAGAAACCCTGTCTAGCGATTACAATGAGCAGTTCTTC.

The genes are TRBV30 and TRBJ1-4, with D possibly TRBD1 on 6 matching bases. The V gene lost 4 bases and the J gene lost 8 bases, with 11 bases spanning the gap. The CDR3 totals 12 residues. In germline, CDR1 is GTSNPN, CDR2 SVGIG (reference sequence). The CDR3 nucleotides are TGTGCCTGGATGGGGGCTGGAGAAAAACTGTTTTTT. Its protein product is CAWMGAGEKLFF.

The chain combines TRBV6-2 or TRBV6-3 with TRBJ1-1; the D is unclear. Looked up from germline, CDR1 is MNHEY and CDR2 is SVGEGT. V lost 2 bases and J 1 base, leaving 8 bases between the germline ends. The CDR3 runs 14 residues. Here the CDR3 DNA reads TGTGCCAGCAGTTACCCACACAGGAACACTGAAGCTTTCTTT. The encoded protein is CASSYPHRNTEAFF.

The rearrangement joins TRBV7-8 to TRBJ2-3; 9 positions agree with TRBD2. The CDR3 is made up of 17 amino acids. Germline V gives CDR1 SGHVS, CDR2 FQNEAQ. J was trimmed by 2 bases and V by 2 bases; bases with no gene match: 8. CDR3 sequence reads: CASSLIWGGRATDTQYF. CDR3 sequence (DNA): TGTGCCAGCAGCTTAATTTGGGGCGGGAGGGCCACAGATACGCAGTATTTT.

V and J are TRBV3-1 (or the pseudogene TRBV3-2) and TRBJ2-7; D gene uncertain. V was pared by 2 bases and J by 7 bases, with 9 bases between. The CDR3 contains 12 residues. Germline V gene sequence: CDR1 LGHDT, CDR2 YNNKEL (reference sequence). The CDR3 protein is CASSQPLREQYF. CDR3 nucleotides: TGTGCCAGCAGCCAACCTCTCAGGGAGCAGTACTTC.

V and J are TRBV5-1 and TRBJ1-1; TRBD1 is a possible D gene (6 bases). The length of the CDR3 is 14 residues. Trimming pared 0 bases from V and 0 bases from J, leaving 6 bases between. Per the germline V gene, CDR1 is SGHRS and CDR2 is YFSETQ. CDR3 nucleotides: TGCGCCAGCAGCTTGGGACAGGTGAACACTGAAGCTTTCTTT. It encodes CASSLGQVNTEAFF.

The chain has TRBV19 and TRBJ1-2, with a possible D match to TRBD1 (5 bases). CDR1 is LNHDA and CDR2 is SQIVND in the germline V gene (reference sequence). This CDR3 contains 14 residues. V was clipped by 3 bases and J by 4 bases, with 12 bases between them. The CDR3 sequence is CASSIYRGTYGYTF. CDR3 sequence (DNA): TGTGCCAGTAGTATTTATCGGGGGACCTATGGCTACACCTTC.

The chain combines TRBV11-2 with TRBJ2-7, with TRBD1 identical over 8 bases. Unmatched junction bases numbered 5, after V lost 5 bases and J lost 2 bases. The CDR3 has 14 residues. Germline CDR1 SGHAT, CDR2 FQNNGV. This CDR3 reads CASSPPGQAYEQYF. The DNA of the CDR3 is TGTGCCAGCAGCCCGCCGGGACAGGCCTACGAGCAGTACTTC.

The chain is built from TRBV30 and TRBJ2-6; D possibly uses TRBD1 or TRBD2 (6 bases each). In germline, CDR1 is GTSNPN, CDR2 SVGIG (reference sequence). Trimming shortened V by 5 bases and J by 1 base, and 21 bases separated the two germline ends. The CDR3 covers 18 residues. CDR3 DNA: TGTGCCTGGGGGGAGACGGATAGGGGGAGGTCTGGGGCCAACGTCCTGACTTTC. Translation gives CAWGETDRGRSGANVLTF.

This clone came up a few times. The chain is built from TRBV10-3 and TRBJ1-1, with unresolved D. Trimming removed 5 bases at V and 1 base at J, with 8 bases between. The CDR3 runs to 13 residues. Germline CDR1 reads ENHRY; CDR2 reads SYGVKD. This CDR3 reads CAISKAQNTEAFF. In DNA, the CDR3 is TGTGCCATCAGTAAGGCACAGAACACTGAAGCTTTCTTT.

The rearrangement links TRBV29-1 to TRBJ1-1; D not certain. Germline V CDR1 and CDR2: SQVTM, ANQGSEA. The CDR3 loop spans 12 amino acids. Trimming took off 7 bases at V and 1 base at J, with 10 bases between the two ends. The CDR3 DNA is TGCAGCGCCAAACGCCCGAACACTGAAGCTTTCTTT. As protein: CSAKRPNTEAFF.

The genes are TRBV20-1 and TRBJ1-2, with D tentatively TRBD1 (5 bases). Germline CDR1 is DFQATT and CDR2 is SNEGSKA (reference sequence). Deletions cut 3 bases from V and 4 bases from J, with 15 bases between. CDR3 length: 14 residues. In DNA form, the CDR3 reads TGCAGTGCTAGTCATCCGGGACGGACCTATGGCTACACCTTC. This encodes CSASHPGRTYGYTF.